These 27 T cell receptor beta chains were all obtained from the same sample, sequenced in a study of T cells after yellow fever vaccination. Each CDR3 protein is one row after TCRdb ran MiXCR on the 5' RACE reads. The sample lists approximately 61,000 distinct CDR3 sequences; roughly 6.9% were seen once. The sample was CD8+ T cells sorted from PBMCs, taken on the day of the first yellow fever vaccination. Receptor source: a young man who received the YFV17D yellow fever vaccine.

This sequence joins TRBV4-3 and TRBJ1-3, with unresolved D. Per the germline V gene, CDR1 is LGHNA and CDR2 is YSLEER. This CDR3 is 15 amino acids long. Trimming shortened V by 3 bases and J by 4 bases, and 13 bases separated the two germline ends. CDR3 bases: TGCGCCAGCAGCCAGAGAAGGGATTTCGGAAACACCATATATTTT. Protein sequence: CASSQRRDFGNTIYF.

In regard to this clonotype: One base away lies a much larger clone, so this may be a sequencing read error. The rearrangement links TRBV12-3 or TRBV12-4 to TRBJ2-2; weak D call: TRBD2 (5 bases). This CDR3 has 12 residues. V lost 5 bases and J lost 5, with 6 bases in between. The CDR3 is CASSRETGELFF. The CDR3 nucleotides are TGTGCCAGCAGTAGGGAGACCGGGGAGCTGTTTTTT.

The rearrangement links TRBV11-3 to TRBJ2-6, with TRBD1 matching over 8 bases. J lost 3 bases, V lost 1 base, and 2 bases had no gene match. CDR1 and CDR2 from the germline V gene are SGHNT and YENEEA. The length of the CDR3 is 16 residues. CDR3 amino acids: CASSLAGGNGANVLTF. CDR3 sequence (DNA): TGTGCCAGCAGCTTAGCAGGGGGCAATGGGGCCAACGTCCTGACTTTC. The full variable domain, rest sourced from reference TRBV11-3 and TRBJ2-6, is EAGVVQSPRYKIIEKKQPVAFWCNPISGHNTLYWYLQNLGQGPELLIRYENEEAVDDSQLPKDRFSAERLKGVDSTLKIQPAELGDSAVYLCASSLAGGNGANVLTFGAGSRLTVL.

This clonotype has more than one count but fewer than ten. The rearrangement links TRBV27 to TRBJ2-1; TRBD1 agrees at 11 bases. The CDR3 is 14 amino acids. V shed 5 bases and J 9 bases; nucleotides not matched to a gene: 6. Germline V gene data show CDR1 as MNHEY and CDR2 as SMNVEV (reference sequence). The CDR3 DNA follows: TGTGCCAGCAGTCCGGGGACAGGGGGTCTTGAGCAGTTCTTC. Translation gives CASSPGTGGLEQFF.

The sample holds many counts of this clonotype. Here the CDR3 DNA reads TGTGCCAGCAGCCCAGGTTCTAGCGGGACAGATACGCAGTATTTT. It encodes CASSPGSSGTDTQYF. The rearrangement uses TRBV7-8 and TRBJ2-3; the match to TRBD2 covers 8 bases. The germline V gene encodes CDR1 SGHVS and CDR2 FQNEAQ. The CDR3 length is 15 residues. With 5 bases clipped from V and 3 bases from J, the junction kept 7 bases outside the gene matches.

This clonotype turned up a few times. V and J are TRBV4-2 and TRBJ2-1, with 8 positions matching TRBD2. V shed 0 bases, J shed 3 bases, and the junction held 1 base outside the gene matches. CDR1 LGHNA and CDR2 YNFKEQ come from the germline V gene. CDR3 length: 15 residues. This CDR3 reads CASSQEGLGYNEQFF. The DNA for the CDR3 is TGTGCCAGCAGCCAAGAGGGACTAGGCTACAATGAGCAGTTCTTC.

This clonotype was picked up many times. This CDR3 reads CASSQDQARGLWETQYF. For the CDR3, the DNA is TGCGCCAGCAGCCAAGATCAGGCCCGGGGGCTGTGGGAGACCCAGTACTTC. The chain carries TRBV4-1 and TRBJ2-5; the D gene could be TRBD1 or TRBD2 (6 bases each). Germline V gives CDR1 MGHRA, CDR2 YSYEKL. Trimming took 0 bases from V and 5 from J, leaving 19 bases between them. This CDR3 comprises 17 residues.

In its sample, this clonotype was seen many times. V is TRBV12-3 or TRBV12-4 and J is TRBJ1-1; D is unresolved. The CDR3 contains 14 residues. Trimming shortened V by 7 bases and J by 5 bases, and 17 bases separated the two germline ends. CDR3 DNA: TGTGCCAGCACCCCGGCGGGCCGGGTAACTGAAGCTTTCTTT. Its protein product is CASTPAGRVTEAFF.

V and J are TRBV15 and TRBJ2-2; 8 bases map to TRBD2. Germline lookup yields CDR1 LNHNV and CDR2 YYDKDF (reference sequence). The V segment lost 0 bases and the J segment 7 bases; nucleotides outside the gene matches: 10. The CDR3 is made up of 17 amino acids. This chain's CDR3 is CATSRDQRLALSGELFF. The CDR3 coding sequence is TGTGCCACCAGCAGAGATCAACGACTAGCGCTGAGCGGGGAGCTGTTTTTT.

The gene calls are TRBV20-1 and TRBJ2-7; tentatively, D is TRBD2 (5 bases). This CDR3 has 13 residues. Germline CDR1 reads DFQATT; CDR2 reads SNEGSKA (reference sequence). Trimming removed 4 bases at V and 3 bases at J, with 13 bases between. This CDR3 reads CSANGESGYEQYF. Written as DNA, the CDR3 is TGCAGTGCTAACGGGGAATCAGGCTACGAGCAGTACTTC.

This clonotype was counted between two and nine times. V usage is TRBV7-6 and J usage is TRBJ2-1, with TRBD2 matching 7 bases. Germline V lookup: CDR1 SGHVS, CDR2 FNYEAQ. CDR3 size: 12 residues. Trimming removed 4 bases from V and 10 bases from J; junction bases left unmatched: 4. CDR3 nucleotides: TGTGCCAGCAGCTGGGGGGGGTACGAGCAGTTCTTC. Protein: CASSWGGYEQFF.

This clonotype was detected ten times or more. CDR3 coding DNA: TGCGCCAGCAGCCAGTCCCCAGGGGGTGGTTTAGCAGATACGCAGTATTTT. It translates to CASSQSPGGGLADTQYF. J is TRBJ2-3 and V is TRBV4-3; the match to TRBD1 covers 7 bases. Germline CDR1 is LGHNA and CDR2 is YSLEER. The CDR3 covers 17 residues. J lost 4 bases, V lost 3 bases, and 13 bases had no gene match.

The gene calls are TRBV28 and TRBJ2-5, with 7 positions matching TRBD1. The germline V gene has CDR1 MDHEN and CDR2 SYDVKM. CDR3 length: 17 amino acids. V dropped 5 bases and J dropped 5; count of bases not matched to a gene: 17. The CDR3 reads CASSDRSGTASWETQYF. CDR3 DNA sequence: TGTGCCAGCAGTGACCGCTCCGGGACAGCTAGCTGGGAGACCCAGTACTTC.

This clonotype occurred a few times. CDR3 in amino acids: CASSIVTDQETQYF. The CDR3 DNA follows: TGTGCCAGTAGTATTGTCACGGACCAAGAGACCCAGTACTTC. J is TRBJ2-5 and V is TRBV19, with D hard to call. The ends were cut back, 3 bases at V and 0 bases at J, with 8 bases in the middle. Germline CDR1 is LNHDA and CDR2 is SQIVND (reference sequence). The CDR3 covers 14 residues.

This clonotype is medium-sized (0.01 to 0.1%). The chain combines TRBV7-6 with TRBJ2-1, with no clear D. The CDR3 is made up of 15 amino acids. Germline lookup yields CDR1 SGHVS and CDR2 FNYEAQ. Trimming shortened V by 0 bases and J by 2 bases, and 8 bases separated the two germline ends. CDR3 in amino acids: CASSLALVPYNEQFF. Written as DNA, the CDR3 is TGTGCCAGCAGCTTAGCGTTGGTTCCCTACAATGAGCAGTTCTTC.

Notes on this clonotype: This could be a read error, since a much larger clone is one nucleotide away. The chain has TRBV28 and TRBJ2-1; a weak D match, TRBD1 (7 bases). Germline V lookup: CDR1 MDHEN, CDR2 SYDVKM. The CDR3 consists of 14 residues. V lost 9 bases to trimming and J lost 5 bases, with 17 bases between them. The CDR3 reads CARGPGGQHNEQFF. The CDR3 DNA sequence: TGTGCCAGGGGCCCCGGGGGACAGCACAATGAGCAGTTCTTC.

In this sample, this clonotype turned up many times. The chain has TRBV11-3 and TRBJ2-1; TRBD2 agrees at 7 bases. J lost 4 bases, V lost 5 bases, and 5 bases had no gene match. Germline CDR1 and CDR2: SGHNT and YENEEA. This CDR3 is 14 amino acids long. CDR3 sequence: CASSPSGLYNEQFF. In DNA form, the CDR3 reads TGTGCCAGCAGCCCTAGCGGCCTGTACAATGAGCAGTTCTTC.

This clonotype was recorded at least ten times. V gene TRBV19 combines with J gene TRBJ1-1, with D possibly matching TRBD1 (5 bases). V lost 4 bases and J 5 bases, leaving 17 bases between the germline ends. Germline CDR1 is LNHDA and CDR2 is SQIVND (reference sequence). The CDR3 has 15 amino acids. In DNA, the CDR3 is TGTGCCAGTAGTAGGGACTGGGGTCCTGCGACTGAAGCTTTCTTT. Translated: CASSRDWGPATEAFF.

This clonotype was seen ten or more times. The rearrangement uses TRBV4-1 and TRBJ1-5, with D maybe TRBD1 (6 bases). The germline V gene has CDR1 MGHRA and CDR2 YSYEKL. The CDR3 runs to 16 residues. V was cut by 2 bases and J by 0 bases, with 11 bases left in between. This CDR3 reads CASSQLRTASNQPQHF. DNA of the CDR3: TGCGCCAGCAGCCAACTACGGACAGCTAGCAATCAGCCCCAGCATTTT.

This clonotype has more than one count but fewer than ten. In DNA, the CDR3 is TGTGCCAGCACCCCACGAGGCGTAGGAACCGGGGAGCTGTTTTTT. Its translation: CASTPRGVGTGELFF. The rearrangement joins TRBV6-1 to TRBJ2-2; D ambiguous. The length of the CDR3 is 15 residues. Germline V lookup: CDR1 MNHNS, CDR2 SASEGT. The V and J ends lost 7 bases and 5 bases respectively, with 17 bases between them.

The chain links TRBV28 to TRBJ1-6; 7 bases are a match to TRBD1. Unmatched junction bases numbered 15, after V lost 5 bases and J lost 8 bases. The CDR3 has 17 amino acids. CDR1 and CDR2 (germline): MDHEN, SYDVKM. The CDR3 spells CASSPPGWDSADSPLHF. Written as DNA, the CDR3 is TGTGCCAGCAGTCCCCCCGGGTGGGACAGTGCTGATTCACCCCTCCACTTT.

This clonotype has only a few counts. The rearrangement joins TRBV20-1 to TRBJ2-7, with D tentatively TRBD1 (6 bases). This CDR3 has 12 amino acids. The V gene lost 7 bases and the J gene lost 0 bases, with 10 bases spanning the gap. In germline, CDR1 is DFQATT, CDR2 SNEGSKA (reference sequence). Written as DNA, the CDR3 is TGCAGTGTAGGGGACAACTCCTACGAGCAGTACTTC. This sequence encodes CSVGDNSYEQYF.

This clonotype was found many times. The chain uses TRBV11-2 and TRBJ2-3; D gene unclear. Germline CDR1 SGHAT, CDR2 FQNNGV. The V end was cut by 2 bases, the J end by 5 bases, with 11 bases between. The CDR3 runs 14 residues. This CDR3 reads CASSLRVGGDTQYF. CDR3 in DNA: TGTGCCAGCAGCTTACGAGTGGGTGGAGATACGCAGTATTTT.

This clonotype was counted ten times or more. CDR3 in amino acids: CASSLEGPTYYEQYV. The CDR3 coding sequence is TGTGCCAGCAGCTTGGAGGGACCAACCTACTACGAGCAGTACGTC. The chain recombines TRBV5-5 with TRBJ2-7; possibly TRBD1 or TRBD2 for D (5 bases each). V shed 0 bases and J shed 3 bases, with 13 bases lying between them. Per the germline V gene, CDR1 is SGHKS and CDR2 is YYEKEE (reference sequence). The CDR3 is 15 amino acids.

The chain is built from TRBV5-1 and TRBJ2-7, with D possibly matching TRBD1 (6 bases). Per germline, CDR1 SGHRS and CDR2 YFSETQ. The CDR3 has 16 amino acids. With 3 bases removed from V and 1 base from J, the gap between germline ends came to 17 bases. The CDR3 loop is CASSSLGGEESYEQYF. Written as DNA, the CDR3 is TGCGCCAGCAGCTCCCTAGGGGGAGAGGAATCCTACGAGCAGTACTTC.

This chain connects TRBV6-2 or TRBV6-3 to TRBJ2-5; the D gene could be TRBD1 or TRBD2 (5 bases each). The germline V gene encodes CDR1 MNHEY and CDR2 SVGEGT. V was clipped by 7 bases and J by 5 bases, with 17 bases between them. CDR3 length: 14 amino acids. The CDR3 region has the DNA TGTGCCAGCAATCGGGACGGCAGAGTGGAGACCCAGTACTTC. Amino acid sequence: CASNRDGRVETQYF.

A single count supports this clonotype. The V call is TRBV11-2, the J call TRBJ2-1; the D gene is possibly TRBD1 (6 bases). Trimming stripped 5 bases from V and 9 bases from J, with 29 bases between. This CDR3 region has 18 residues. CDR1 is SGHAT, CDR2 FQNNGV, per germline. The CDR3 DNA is TGTGCCAGCAGCCCCCGTCCGGTCGAACTAGTGGGGGCGGGTGAGCAGTTCTTC. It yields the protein CASSPRPVELVGAGEQFF.